This TCR beta chain was recorded in a study of T cell changes during pregnancy in multiple sclerosis. Germline trimming cut 5 bases from V and 6 bases from J; bases unmatched to any gene: 7. CDR1 is SGHAT, CDR2 FQNNGV, per germline. The CDR3 extends over 15 amino acids. The protocol was immunoSEQ multiplex PCR, while the TCRdb copy is restricted to in-frame clones and leaves out a portion. Of tens of thousands of clones in the sample, 90% to 95% were seen once. The sequence was obtained from a female donor in good health, enrolled as a control in a pregnancy study. The chain uses TRBV11-2 and TRBJ2-4, with 10 positions matching TRBD2. Sequencing was performed on peripheral blood, taken after pregnancy. CDR3 residues: CASSQQRGGRNIQYF. In DNA, the CDR3 is TGTGCCAGCAGCCAACAGCGGGGGGGCCGAAACATTCAGTACTTC.